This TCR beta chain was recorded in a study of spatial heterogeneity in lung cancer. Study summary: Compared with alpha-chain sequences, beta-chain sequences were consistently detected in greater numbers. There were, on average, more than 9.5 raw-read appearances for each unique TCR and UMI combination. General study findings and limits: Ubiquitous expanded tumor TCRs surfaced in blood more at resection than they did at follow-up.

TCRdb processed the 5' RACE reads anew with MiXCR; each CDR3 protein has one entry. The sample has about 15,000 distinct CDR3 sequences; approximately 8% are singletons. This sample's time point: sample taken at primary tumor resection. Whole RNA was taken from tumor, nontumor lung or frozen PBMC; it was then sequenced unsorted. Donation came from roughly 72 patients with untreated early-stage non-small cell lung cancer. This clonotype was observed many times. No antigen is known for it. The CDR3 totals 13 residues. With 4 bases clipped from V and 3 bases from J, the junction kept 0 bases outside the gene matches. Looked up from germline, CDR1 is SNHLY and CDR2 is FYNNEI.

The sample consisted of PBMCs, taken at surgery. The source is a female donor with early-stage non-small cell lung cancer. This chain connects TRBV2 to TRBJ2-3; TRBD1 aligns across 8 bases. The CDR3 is CASSGTGTDTQYF. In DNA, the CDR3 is TGTGCCAGCAGTGGGACAGGGACAGATACGCAGTATTTT.